Following are 21 T cell receptor beta chains from one sample sequenced in a study of CD8+CD57+ T cells in acquired aplastic anemia. Patients sequenced had flow cytometry evidence of CD8+CD57+ cell expansion. Both TCR beta VDJ combination and CDR3 sequence profiling were carried out. Genomic DNA was the template for this profiling. TCRdb fed the reads into MiXCR, producing one record per CDR3 protein. Of about 240,000 distinct CDR3 sequences in the sample, 45% to 50% are singletons; the top ten hold about 7.8%. Input material: sorted CD4+, CD8+, or CD8+CD57+ T cells (not recorded which) from PBMCs. The receptors were gathered from a human donor with aplastic anemia.

On this clonotype: The junction departs from germline at one end; a sequencing error may be responsible. The V gene is TRBV20-1, the J gene TRBJ2-1, with no clear D. The CDR3 consists of 11 residues. CDR1 and CDR2 (germline): DFQATT, SNEGSKA (reference sequence). The CDR3 nucleotides are TGTACGTGGGGAAGCCACAATGAGCAGTTCTTC. Translating it yields CTWGSHNEQFF.

The rearrangement uses TRBV9 and TRBJ2-3; perhaps TRBD2 as D (6 bases). The length of the CDR3 is 14 residues. The germline V gene encodes CDR1 SGDLS and CDR2 YYNGEE. This CDR3 reads CTSSVQTSTDTQYF. The CDR3 nucleotides are TGTACTAGCAGCGTGCAGACTAGCACAGATACGCAGTATTTT.

In its sample, this clonotype is medium-sized. The chain couples TRBV5-1 to TRBJ1-2; TRBD1 matches at 8 bases. Per germline, CDR1 SGHRS and CDR2 YFSETQ. V was pared by 0 bases and J by 4 bases, with 2 bases of the junction left unmatched. The CDR3 is 14 residues long. CDR3 DNA sequence: TGCGCCAGCAGCTTGGGGACAGGGAGCTATGGCTACACCTTC. Its protein product is CASSLGTGSYGYTF. The complete variable domain, with remaining parts taken from reference TRBV5-1 and TRBJ1-2, reads KAGVTQTPRYLIKTRGQQVTLSCSPISGHRSVSWYQQTPGQGLQFLFEYFSETQRNKGNFPGRFSGRQFSNSRSEMNVSTLELGDSALYLCASSLGTGSYGYTFGSGTRLTVV.

This clonotype was found many times. The rearrangement links TRBV10-3 to TRBJ1-5, with D perhaps TRBD1 (5 bases). Trimming shortened V by 3 bases and J by 4 bases, and 10 bases separated the two germline ends. CDR3 size: 14 residues. Germline V gene sequence: CDR1 ENHRY, CDR2 SYGVKD. CDR3 residues: CAISDRDGNQPQHF. The DNA of the CDR3 is TGTGCCATCAGTGACCGGGACGGTAATCAGCCCCAGCATTTT.

The chain recombines TRBV7-8 with TRBJ1-1, with 7 bases fitting TRBD1. Germline assignment: CDR1 SGHVS and CDR2 FQNEAQ. The junction had 5 bases not matched to a gene; V was cut back by 5 bases and J by 8 bases. The CDR3 length is 12 residues. The CDR3: CASSIVQGEAFF. Here the CDR3 DNA reads TGTGCCAGCAGCATAGTACAGGGGGAAGCTTTCTTT.

The J gene is TRBJ2-1, the V gene TRBV7-9; 13 bases agree with TRBD2. In germline, CDR1 is SEHNR, CDR2 FQNEAQ (reference sequence). CDR3 length equals 15 residues. V lost 6 bases and J lost 7; bases outside the gene matches: 6. The DNA of the CDR3 is TGTGCCAGCAGACTAGCGGGAGGGCCGGGGAATGAGCAGTTCTTC. Protein product: CASRLAGGPGNEQFF.

This chain connects TRBV18 to TRBJ1-1; TRBD1 agrees at 9 bases. Germline assignment: CDR1 KGHSH and CDR2 LQKENI. This CDR3 contains 14 residues. V lost 5 bases and J lost 3; bases outside the gene matches: 4. CDR3 sequence reads: CASSTGTGYTEAFF. The CDR3 DNA reads TGTGCCAGCTCAACGGGGACAGGGTACACTGAAGCTTTCTTT.

The V call is TRBV7-9, the J call TRBJ2-7; D not resolved. Looked up from germline, CDR1 is SEHNR and CDR2 is FQNEAQ (reference sequence). The ends were cut back, 1 base at V and 0 bases at J, with 7 bases in the middle. There are 14 residues in the CDR3. The CDR3 sequence is CASSLGPSSYEQYF. The CDR3 region has the DNA TGTGCCAGCAGCTTAGGTCCGAGCTCCTACGAGCAGTACTTC.

This clonotype showed up many times. The V call is TRBV7-9, the J call TRBJ2-7, with D possibly being TRBD1 (6 bases). The CDR3 runs to 13 residues. Trimming pared 5 bases from V and 2 bases from J, leaving 10 bases between. CDR1 and CDR2 (germline): SEHNR, FQNEAQ (reference sequence). The DNA for the CDR3 is TGTGCCAGCAGCCAACAGGGCACCTACGAGCAGTACTTC. Its translation is CASSQQGTYEQYF.

This clonotype was observed a few times. J is TRBJ1-4 and V is TRBV19; TRBD1 might be the D (6 bases). Germline CDR1 reads LNHDA; CDR2 reads SQIVND (reference sequence). CDR3 length: 11 residues. V lost 8 bases and J 12 bases, leaving 13 bases between the germline ends. The CDR3 sequence: CASEKGGELFF. CDR3 DNA sequence: TGTGCCAGTGAAAAGGGGGGGGAACTGTTTTTT. The full variable domain, with the rest looked up from reference TRBV19 and TRBJ1-4, is DGGITQSPKYLFRKEGQNVTLSCEQNLNHDAMYWYRQDPGQGLRLIYYSQIVNDFQKGDIAEGYSVSREKKESFPLTVTSAQKNPTAFYLCASEKGGELFFGSGTQLSVL.

The gene calls are TRBV5-1 and TRBJ2-2; 7 positions agree with TRBD2. The V gene's germline CDR1 is SGHRS and CDR2 YFSETQ. V was pared by 1 base and J by 9 bases, with 6 bases of the junction left unmatched. This CDR3 region has 14 residues. The CDR3, as DNA: TGCGCCAGCAGCTTGTGGGAGGGGTCCAGGGAGCTGTTTTTT. Translation: CASSLWEGSRELFF.

There are many counts of this clonotype. DNA of the CDR3: TGTGCCTGGAGTGTAGGACAACGTGGCTACACCTTC. Its protein product is CAWSVGQRGYTF. The chain is built from TRBV30 and TRBJ1-2; D is perhaps TRBD1 (5 bases). The CDR3 covers 12 residues. The germline gives CDR1 GTSNPN, CDR2 SVGIG (reference sequence). V gave up 0 bases and J gave up 7 bases, with 9 bases separating them. The variable domain in full, completed from reference TRBV30 and TRBJ1-2, reads SQTIHQWPATLVQPVGSPLSLECTVEGTSNPNLYWYRQAAGRGLQLLFYSVGIGQISSEVPQNLSASRPQDRQFILSSKKLLLSDSGFYLCAWSVGQRGYTFGSGTRLTVV.

The chain joins TRBV6-6 to TRBJ2-1; tentatively, D is TRBD1 or TRBD2 (5 bases each). The V end lost 2 bases, the J end lost 7 bases, and 21 bases lay between the germline ends. The V gene's germline CDR1 is MNHNY and CDR2 SVGAGI (reference sequence). This CDR3 is built from 17 residues. The CDR3 region is CASSYPPEGIVKNEQFF. CDR3 in DNA: TGTGCCAGCAGTTACCCCCCCGAGGGGATCGTTAAGAATGAGCAGTTCTTC.

Remarks on this clonotype: A junction end diverges from the germline sequence, so it may reflect a read error. The chain couples TRBV25-1 to TRBJ1-2, with unresolved D. There are 15 residues in the CDR3. Germline loops: CDR1 MGHDK, CDR2 SYGVNS. In DNA, the CDR3 is TGTGCCAACAGTGAAGGTCAAGGTAACGGCTATGGCTACACCTTC. The encoded protein is CANSEGQGNGYGYTF.

This clonotype was seen ten or more times. CDR3: CASYVVTPNGCDTQYF. CDR3 nucleotides: TGTGCCTCTTATGTAGTAACCCCAAATGGATGCGATACGCAGTATTTT. The chain uses TRBV19 and TRBJ2-3, with no clear D. Germline loops: CDR1 LNHDA, CDR2 SQIVND (reference sequence). V was clipped by 11 bases and J by 6 bases, with 27 bases between them. This CDR3 has 16 amino acids.

The chain joins TRBV2 to TRBJ2-1; the D is unclear. Germline values: CDR1 SNHLY, CDR2 FYNNEI. V lost 4 bases and J lost 4, with 8 bases in between. There are 13 residues in the CDR3. The CDR3 DNA reads TGTGCCAGCAGTGCCGAGGTATACAATGAGCAGTTCTTC. It encodes CASSAEVYNEQFF. Looking up the rest from reference TRBV2 and TRBJ2-1 gives the full variable domain: EPEVTQTPSHQVTQMGQEVILRCVPISNHLYFYWYRQILGQKVEFLVSFYNNEISEKSEIFDDQFSVERPDGSNFTLKIRSTKLEDSAMYFCASSAEVYNEQFFGPGTRLTVL.

The rearrangement joins TRBV7-2 to TRBJ1-1; no clear D. V lost 2 bases to trimming and J lost 6 bases, with 13 bases between them. The CDR3 has 14 amino acids. CDR1 is SGHTA, CDR2 FQGNSA, per germline. CDR3 DNA: TGTGCCAGCAGCTTAACGGCCCTAACCCCTGAAGCTTTCTTT. Encoded protein: CASSLTALTPEAFF.

In its sample, this clonotype was seen once. The CDR3 end shows no conserved phenylalanine or tryptophan, and so a read error is likely. V is TRBV13 and J is TRBJ2-5, with TRBD1 identical over 9 bases. Per the germline V gene, CDR1 is PRHDT and CDR2 is FYEKMQ (reference sequence). V was clipped by 6 bases and J by 2 bases; unmatched bases: 13. The length of the CDR3 is 17 residues. This CDR3 is CASSDHSGTGYQETQYL. CDR3 nucleotides: TGTGCCAGCAGTGATCACTCCGGGACAGGGTATCAAGAGACCCAGTACCTC.

About this clonotype itself: Being one base from a much bigger clone, this may be a read error. The chain carries TRBV11-2 and TRBJ2-7; D is ambiguous. The CDR3 loop spans 13 amino acids. Germline V gene lookup returns CDR1 SGHAT and CDR2 FQNNGV. V was trimmed by 7 bases and J by 4 bases, leaving 14 bases between them. The CDR3 spells CASNDHLNYEQYF. The CDR3, as DNA: TGTGCCAGCAACGACCATCTGAATTACGAGCAGTACTTC.

This rearrangement joins TRBV6-1 to TRBJ2-3, with TRBD2 identical over 7 bases. Germline V gene sequence: CDR1 MNHNS, CDR2 SASEGT. This CDR3 has 17 residues. The J segment lost 4 bases and the V segment lost 0 bases, leaving 10 bases of the junction unmatched. The CDR3 reads CASSEARLAGASDTQYF. The CDR3 DNA reads TGTGCCAGCAGTGAAGCGCGTCTGGCGGGAGCCTCAGATACGCAGTATTTT.

V is TRBV2 and J is TRBJ1-6; 9 bases match TRBD1. V gave up 4 bases and J gave up 10 bases; unmatched junction bases: 8. CDR1 and CDR2 (germline): SNHLY, FYNNEI. The CDR3 runs 15 residues. CDR3 DNA sequence: TGTGCCAGCAGTGGGAACAGGGGGCTGGGATCACCCCTCCACTTT. It codes for CASSGNRGLGSPLHF. The variable domain in full, with the rest retrieved from reference TRBV2 and TRBJ1-6, is EPEVTQTPSHQVTQMGQEVILRCVPISNHLYFYWYRQILGQKVEFLVSFYNNEISEKSEIFDDQFSVERPDGSNFTLKIRSTKLEDSAMYFCASSGNRGLGSPLHFGNGTRLTVT.